This T cell receptor (beta chain) was documented in a study of PD-1 blockade in classical Hodgkin lymphoma. Study observations and caveats: Any patient who commenced nivolumab under 1 year after ASCT was excluded. Diversity in CD4+ TCRs, unlike that measured in CD8+ TCRs, had risen significantly by C4D1. The drivers behind the repertoire differences, possibly disease activity or prior therapy, remain undefined. Patients newly diagnosed and complete responders had comparable baseline diversity.

Note on this clone: Its specificity is not known.

The table came from immunoSEQ multiplex PCR; TCRdb's copy has only in-frame clones and leaves some out. This table holds about 99,000 clones, more than 80% found once. Every single patient, without exception, relapsed after autologous stem cell transplantation, and brentuximab vedotin exposure varied. This TCR was sampled from a human donor with classical Hodgkin lymphoma. The specimen comprised peripheral blood mononuclear cells (PBMCs), sampled before the second cycle of nivolumab.

The DNA for the CDR3 is TGTGCCAGCAGCTTCGGGGGACAGGGGACCGGCTACACCTTC. It codes for CASSFGGQGTGYTF. This chain links TRBV7-9 with TRBJ1-2, with 10 bases fitting TRBD1. The CDR3 length is 14 residues. CDR1 is SEHNR, CDR2 FQNEAQ, per germline (reference sequence). Trimming cost V 3 bases and J 8 bases; bases outside gene matches: 6.